The present entry profiles one TCR beta chain with its context. The data stem from a study of shared clonotypes between healthy human individuals. The repertoire was sequenced with immunoSEQ multiplex PCR; TCRdb's copy has only in-frame clones and lacks some. The sample carries about 2.3 million clones, 80% to 95% recorded once. Germline assignment: CDR1 SGHRS and CDR2 YFSETQ. The length of the CDR3 is 14 residues. The V and J ends lost 4 bases and 7 bases respectively, with 18 bases between them. The TCR originated in a man between 18 and 29 years old in good health. Some clones in this sample may be carry-over from other donors' samples. The chain has TRBV5-1 and TRBJ2-7; perhaps D is TRBD1 or TRBD2 (5 bases each). Sequenced material: naive CD4+ T cells from PBMCs. Subset defined: CD45RA+ positively selected. CDR3 region: CASSQDAGTREQYF. The CDR3 DNA reads as TGCGCCAGCAGCCAGGACGCTGGGACCCGGGAGCAGTACTTC.